This TCR beta chain was recovered during a study of preoperative IRX-2 immunotherapy in early breast cancer (dated by TCRdb to about 2019). Library prep was done by the immunoSEQ multiplex PCR assay. TCRdb obtained this table from immuneACCESS and retained in-frame rearrangements with V and J assigned. These tables miss some clones; where compared with another copy, unresolved V genes account for less than half of the shortfall, and the remainder is unexplained. Recorded for this sample are around 22,000 clones; roughly 90% of them occurred a single time. Less than 35% of the sample is in the top ten clones. Sample treatment or condition, as interpreted from the label and publication: preoperative locoregional IRX-2 cytokine immunotherapy. The samples were obtained from a phase Ib study in which preoperative, locoregional IRX-2 cytokine immunotherapy intended to prime immune responses was tested. Donors were patients with early-stage breast cancer who received IRX-2 before surgery.

The cysteine opens and the phenylalanine closes a CDR3 of 15 amino acids. The sequence is cut down to CDR3 DNA, 45 bases in frame from base 1. From a lookup of the germline V gene (reference sequence), CDR1 and CDR2 are SEHNR and FQNEAQ. V is cut back by 5 bases and J by 8 bases, with 8 bases in the junction unmatched. This clone has only one observation. Its antigen specificity is not known. Per-base quality was not reported, and no clone a single base away is much larger than it. This same CDR3 is encoded by further DNA sequences in the sample. The TCR originated in a human donor with breast cancer. This receptor chain uses TRBV7-9 and TRBJ2-2, with TRBD1 matching 10 junction bases. This specimen was tumor tissue, taken after IRX-2 immunotherapy. The CDR3 protein: CASSLTGGNTGELFF. The sequenced DNA: TGTGCCAGCAGCCTGACAGGGGGCAATACTGGGGAGCTGTTTTTT.